This T cell receptor (beta chain) was captured by sequencing in a study of shared clonotypes between healthy human individuals (dated by TCRdb to the early 2020s). As for the study more broadly: A few men and a couple of women, aged 18 to 49 years, made up the cohort. To estimate repertoire size and how much clonotypes are shared between individuals, the study performed deep sequencing of blood TCR repertoires from a few healthy adults. To increase sequencing depth and limit assay-specific biases, TCR repertoire library preparation and sequencing were carried out by different laboratories using diverse techniques. Leukapheresis yielded between about 0.85 and 10 billion PBMCs per donor.

Healthy HIV-negative adults with no recently reported acute infections or vaccinations were included as donors. Every donor was a Caucasian adult living in Nashville, Tennessee, USA. For unsorted samples, about 90 million PBMCs were counted and genomic DNA was extracted with the QIAamp DNA Blood Mini kit. After blood collection by leukapheresis, PBMCs were isolated using Ficoll-Histopaque density gradient centrifugation and then cryopreserved in the vapor phase of liquid nitrogen. Using the deep immunoSEQ assay, multiplex PCR amplified TCR CDR3 regions from genomic DNA. Extracted genomic DNA from each cell subset was distributed evenly across all wells of several immunoSEQ 96-well plates, and each plate was treated as a replicate. For unsorted PBMC, each replicate PCR was loaded with roughly 270 ng genomic DNA, equivalent to 30,000 or so T cell genomes. Ten immunoSEQ deep assay plates were used to sequence the unsorted PBMC genomic DNA. The purified libraries were quantified using a Qubit 3.0 fluorometer, sized with a Bioanalyzer 2100, and then quantified again using the KAPA Library Quantification kit. Every immunoSEQ 96-well plate was sequenced on a separate single-read 150-cycle Illumina NextSeq 550 flow cell. The authors' pipeline ran thus. Because the immunoSEQ output included only junctional sequences and no quality scores, the filtering could not be the same as the filtering used for full-length reads. To assign V/J genes and CDR3, sequences were annotated using PyIR, a Python wrapper for IgBLAST v1.9, with IMGT germline references. Any read was removed if the V/J assignment was weak (E-value above 1e-6), the CDR3 was missing, or the read contained stop codons, out-of-frame junctions, or ambiguous translated residues. V3J clonotypes were defined as sequences sharing the same inferred V gene, J gene, and CDR3 amino acid sequence. To compute the percentage overlap between repertoires, the number of shared unique clonotypes was divided by the size of the smaller repertoire. Three approaches were used to assess repertoire richness: RTK rarefaction, the Chao1 estimator, and Recon v2.1 estimates of unobserved clonotypes. TCRdb stores this immuneACCESS table with in-frame sequences only. Part of the clones is absent; in the studies checked, under half of the shortfall reflects unresolved V genes, and no reason is known for the rest. From that table come the V and J calls and clone size; the DNA was used to work out D and trimming. In this sample the table shows roughly 500,000 clones, about 79% of which occur a single time. The ten biggest clones cover approximately 13% of the sample.

The paper's findings and limits, for the study overall: Only blood was sampled, and tissue TCR repertoires likely differ from those in blood. Pairwise subsampling led to the expectation that sequencing depth would affect the degree of clonotype sharing among donors. The genetic and exposure-history diversity represented was limited by the small number of donors.

Concerning this clone: The target of this receptor is not known. Base qualities are not at hand, and no much larger clone is one base apart.

This TCR was recovered from a middle-aged woman in good health. Some clones in this sample may be carry-over from other donors' samples. The sequencing input was PBMCs.

The DNA sequence is as follows: TGTGCCAGCAGCTTCGATGACAACTATGGCTACACCTTC. This translates into CASSFDDNYGYTF. The sequence joins TRBV7-2 to TRBJ1-2, with the D gene too uncertain to name. CDR1 SGHTA and CDR2 FQGNSA are derived from the germline V gene. The CDR3 covers 13 residues, taking in both the cysteine and the phenylalanine. This entry keeps only the CDR3 DNA: 39 bases, framed from base 1. Trimming removed 3 bases from V and 2 bases from J, leaving 7 bases between the germline ends.